This is a list of T cell receptor beta chains from one sample in a study of blood T cell repertoires in COVID-19. Using immunoSEQ multiplex PCR, the repertoire was profiled, and TCRdb retains in-frame clones only, with some absent. The sample has about 80,000 clones, around 81% seen once. Sequencing was done on a sample of peripheral blood. The receptors derive from a human donor in a cohort sampled during active COVID-19. Both conserved end residues are part of each CDR3. D genes are given only for firm matches. Part of the rows lack a size; the others show once, few, many or a class for expanded clones.

v_call: TRBV5-5; clone_size: -; j_call: TRBJ2-2; d_call: -; cdr3_nt: TGTGCCAGCAGCTGGCTGGGGCAGAACACCGGGGAGCTGTTTTTT; cdr3_aa: CASSWLGQNTGELFF
v_call: TRBV7-3; clone_size: -; j_call: TRBJ2-4; d_call: -; cdr3_nt: TGTGCCAGCAGCACCTACCAGGGGCCCACGGACATTCAGTACTTC; cdr3_aa: CASSTYQGPTDIQYF
v_call: TRBV7-3; clone_size: -; j_call: TRBJ2-2; d_call: -; cdr3_nt: TGTGCTTCCAGGGGGGAAGGCACCGGGGAGCTGTTTTTT; cdr3_aa: CASRGEGTGELFF
v_call: TRBV2; clone_size: -; j_call: TRBJ2-1; d_call: -; cdr3_nt: TGTGCCATCTTCCTCTACAATGAGCAGTTCTTC; cdr3_aa: CAIFLYNEQFF
v_call: TRBV10-2; clone_size: -; j_call: TRBJ2-2; d_call: -; cdr3_nt: TGCGCCAGCACCATAAAAGGGGAAACCGGGGAGCTGTTTTTT; cdr3_aa: CASTIKGETGELFF
v_call: TRBV5-1; clone_size: once; j_call: TRBJ2-2; d_call: -; cdr3_nt: TGCGCCAGCAGCTTGGAGGGACTTGGCACCGGGGAGCTGTTTTTT; cdr3_aa: CASSLEGLGTGELFF
v_call: TRBV30; clone_size: -; j_call: TRBJ1-1; d_call: -; cdr3_nt: TGTGCCTGGAGTCAAAGCAGGATGAACACTGAAGCTTTCTTT; cdr3_aa: CAWSQSRMNTEAFF
v_call: TRBV7-3; clone_size: -; j_call: TRBJ2-3; d_call: TRBD2; cdr3_nt: TGTGCCAGCAGCCCTAACGGACTAGCGGGCACAGATACGCAGTATTTT; cdr3_aa: CASSPNGLAGTDTQYF
v_call: TRBV9; clone_size: -; j_call: TRBJ1-4; d_call: TRBD1; cdr3_nt: TGTGCCAGCAGGAACAGGGGTGAAAAACTGTTTTTT; cdr3_aa: CASRNRGEKLFF
v_call: TRBV11-3; clone_size: -; j_call: TRBJ1-5; d_call: TRBD1; cdr3_nt: TGTGCCAGCAGCTTAGTCCGGACAGGGTTCGGAATCAGCAATCAGCCCCAGCATTTT; cdr3_aa: CASSLVRTGFGISNQPQHF
v_call: TRBV6-6; clone_size: -; j_call: TRBJ2-3; d_call: -; cdr3_nt: TGTGCCAGCAGTTACGCCAGGGGAATAGATACGCAGTATTTT; cdr3_aa: CASSYARGIDTQYF